Sequencing of this T cell receptor beta chain was carried out in a study of blood T cell repertoires in COVID-19. Sequencing used immunoSEQ multiplex PCR; TCRdb keeps in-frame clones, though not all of them. The repertoire holds 210,000 or so clones, with approximately 90% as singletons. Per the germline V gene, CDR1 is SGHKS and CDR2 is YYEKEE (reference sequence). This CDR3 contains 16 residues. Trimming pared 4 bases from V and 4 bases from J, leaving 21 bases between. The receptor's source is a man aged 30 to 39 with acute or convalescent COVID-19. The specimen was peripheral blood. This rearrangement joins TRBV5-5 to TRBJ2-7; D possibly corresponds to TRBD1 (7 bases). The CDR3 loop reads CASSVDPGGLWYEQYF. CDR3 sequence (DNA): TGTGCCAGCAGCGTAGACCCAGGGGGGCTATGGTACGAGCAGTACTTC.